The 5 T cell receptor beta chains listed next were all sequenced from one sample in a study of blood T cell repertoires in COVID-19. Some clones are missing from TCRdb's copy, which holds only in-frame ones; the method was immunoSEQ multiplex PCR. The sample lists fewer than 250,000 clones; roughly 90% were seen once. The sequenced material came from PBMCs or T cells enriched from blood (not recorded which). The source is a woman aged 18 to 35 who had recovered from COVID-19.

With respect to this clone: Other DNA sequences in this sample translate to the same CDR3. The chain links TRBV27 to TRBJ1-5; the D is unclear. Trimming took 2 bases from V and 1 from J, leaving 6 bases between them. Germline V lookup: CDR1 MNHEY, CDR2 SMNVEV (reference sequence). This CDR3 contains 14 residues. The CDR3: CASSLGGSNQPQHF. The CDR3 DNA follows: TGTGCCAGCAGTTTAGGAGGAAGCAATCAGCCCCAGCATTTT.

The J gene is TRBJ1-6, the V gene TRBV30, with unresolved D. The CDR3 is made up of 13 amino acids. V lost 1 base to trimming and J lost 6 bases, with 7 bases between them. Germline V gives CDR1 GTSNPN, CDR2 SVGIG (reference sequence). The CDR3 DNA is TGTGCCTGGAGTGACCTATCTAATTCACCCCTCCACTTT. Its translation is CAWSDLSNSPLHF.

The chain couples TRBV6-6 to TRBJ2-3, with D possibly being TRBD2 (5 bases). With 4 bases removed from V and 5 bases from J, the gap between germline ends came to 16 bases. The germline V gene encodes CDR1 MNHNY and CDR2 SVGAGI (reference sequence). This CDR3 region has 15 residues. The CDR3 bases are TGTGCCAGCAGTTCCTCGGACTGGGAAGTAGATACGCAGTATTTT. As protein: CASSSSDWEVDTQYF.

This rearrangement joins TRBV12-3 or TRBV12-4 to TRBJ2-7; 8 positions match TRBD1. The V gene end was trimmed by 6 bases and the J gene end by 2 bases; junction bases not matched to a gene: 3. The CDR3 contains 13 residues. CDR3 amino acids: CASRDRDPYEQYF. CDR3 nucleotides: TGTGCCAGCAGGGACAGGGACCCCTACGAGCAGTACTTC.

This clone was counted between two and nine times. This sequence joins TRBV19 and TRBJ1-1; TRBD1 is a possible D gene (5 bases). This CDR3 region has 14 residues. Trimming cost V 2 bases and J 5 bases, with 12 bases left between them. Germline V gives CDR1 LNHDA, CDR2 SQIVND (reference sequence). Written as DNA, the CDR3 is TGTGCCAGTAGTATACAGGGAACCGAGACTGAAGCTTTCTTT. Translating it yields CASSIQGTETEAFF.